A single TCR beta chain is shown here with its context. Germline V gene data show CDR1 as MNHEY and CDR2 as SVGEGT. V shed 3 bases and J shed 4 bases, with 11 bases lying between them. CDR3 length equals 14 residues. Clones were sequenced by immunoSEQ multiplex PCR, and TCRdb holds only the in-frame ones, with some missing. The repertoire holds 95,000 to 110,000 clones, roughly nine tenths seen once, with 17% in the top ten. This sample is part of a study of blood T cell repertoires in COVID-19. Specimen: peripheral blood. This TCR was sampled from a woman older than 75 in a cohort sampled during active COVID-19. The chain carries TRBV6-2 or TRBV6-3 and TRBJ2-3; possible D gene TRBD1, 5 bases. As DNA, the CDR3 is TGTGCCAGCAGTTATGAGGACAACCCAGATACGCAGTATTTT. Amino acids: CASSYEDNPDTQYF.